The rows below give T cell receptor beta chains drawn from one sample of a study of blood T cell repertoires in COVID-19. Sequencing used immunoSEQ multiplex PCR; TCRdb keeps in-frame clones, though not all of them. Among 130,000 to 150,000 clones listed, around 81% were seen once. Material for sequencing was peripheral blood. These receptors came from a human donor in a cohort sampled during active COVID-19. Both conserved end residues are part of each CDR3. Each record gives: clone size, J gene, D gene, V gene, CDR3 protein, CDR3 DNA. The D gene is left open where the match is weak. Only part of the rows carry a size: once, few, many, or a class if the clone is expanded.

abundance: NA
j_gene: TRBJ1-1
d_gene: TRBD1
v_gene: TRBV7-8
CDR3aa: CASSLVTGGTEAFF
CDR3nt: TGTGCCAGCAGCTTAGTTACAGGGGGCACTGAAGCTTTCTTT

abundance: few
j_gene: TRBJ1-2
d_gene: TRBD1
v_gene: TRBV24-1
CDR3aa: CATSDQDRGNGYTF
CDR3nt: TGTGCCACCAGTGACCAGGACAGGGGGAATGGCTACACCTTC

abundance: NA
j_gene: TRBJ2-3
d_gene: NA
v_gene: TRBV5-1
CDR3aa: CASSQSSGVQDTQYF
CDR3nt: TGCGCCAGCAGCCAATCCTCGGGAGTGCAAGATACGCAGTATTTT

abundance: many
j_gene: TRBJ2-1
d_gene: TRBD2
v_gene: TRBV27
CDR3aa: CASSLSGGPYNEQFF
CDR3nt: TGTGCCAGCAGTTTGTCGGGAGGGCCCTACAATGAGCAGTTCTTC

abundance: few
j_gene: TRBJ2-7
d_gene: NA
v_gene: TRBV27
CDR3aa: CASSTQRAFSYEQYF
CDR3nt: TGTGCCAGCAGTACCCAGCGGGCCTTCTCCTACGAGCAGTACTTC

abundance: once
j_gene: TRBJ1-3
d_gene: TRBD1
v_gene: TRBV7-2
CDR3aa: CASSPGTGTGNTIYF
CDR3nt: TGTGCCAGCAGCCCAGGGACAGGGACTGGAAACACCATATATTTT

abundance: once
j_gene: TRBJ2-7
d_gene: NA
v_gene: TRBV19
CDR3aa: CASSMCRVRGRYEQYF
CDR3nt: TGTGCCAGTAGTATGTGCCGGGTCCGGGGTAGGTACGAGCAGTACTTC

abundance: NA
j_gene: TRBJ2-3
d_gene: TRBD2
v_gene: TRBV28
CDR3aa: CASSTRLAGDTDTQYF
CDR3nt: TGTGCCAGCAGTACAAGACTAGCGGGAGACACAGATACGCAGTATTTT

abundance: NA
j_gene: TRBJ1-4
d_gene: NA
v_gene: TRBV5-1
CDR3aa: CASSLVGGPEKLFF
CDR3nt: TGCGCCAGCAGCTTGGTAGGGGGTCCTGAAAAACTGTTTTTT

abundance: NA
j_gene: TRBJ2-7
d_gene: NA
v_gene: TRBV6-2/TRBV6-3
CDR3aa: CASSPDRSRANYEQYF
CDR3nt: TGTGCCAGCAGCCCCGACAGATCAAGGGCTAACTACGAGCAGTACTTC

abundance: NA
j_gene: TRBJ2-1
d_gene: TRBD2
v_gene: TRBV19
CDR3aa: CASSATGTTVEKQFF
CDR3nt: TGTGCCAGTAGTGCGACCGGGACTACTGTCGAGAAGCAGTTCTTC

abundance: many
j_gene: TRBJ2-5
d_gene: NA
v_gene: TRBV14
CDR3aa: CASSQDLALQETQYF
CDR3nt: TGTGCCAGCAGCCAAGATCTAGCCCTCCAAGAGACCCAGTACTTC

abundance: NA
j_gene: TRBJ2-5
d_gene: TRBD1
v_gene: TRBV7-9
CDR3aa: CASSLQGAAAETQYF
CDR3nt: TGTGCCAGCAGCTTACAGGGGGCAGCGGCAGAGACCCAGTACTTC

abundance: few
j_gene: TRBJ1-2
d_gene: TRBD1
v_gene: TRBV12-3/TRBV12-4
CDR3aa: CASSYRGGGYTF
CDR3nt: TGTGCCAGCAGTTACAGGGGTGGAGGCTACACCTTC

abundance: NA
j_gene: TRBJ2-1
d_gene: NA
v_gene: TRBV6-5
CDR3aa: CASSPGVSGNEQFF
CDR3nt: TGTGCCAGCAGTCCGGGAGTTTCTGGCAATGAGCAGTTCTTC

abundance: NA
j_gene: TRBJ2-7
d_gene: NA
v_gene: TRBV15
CDR3aa: CATSREGGGRGYEQYF
CDR3nt: TGTGCCACCAGCAGAGAGGGGGGTGGCAGGGGGTACGAGCAGTACTTC

abundance: few
j_gene: TRBJ2-7
d_gene: TRBD1
v_gene: TRBV28
CDR3aa: CASSTGGPSSYEQYF
CDR3nt: TGTGCCAGCAGTACAGGGGGCCCTAGCTCCTACGAGCAGTACTTC

abundance: NA
j_gene: TRBJ2-4
d_gene: NA
v_gene: TRBV4-2
CDR3aa: CASSQVGAGSSGKNIQYF
CDR3nt: TGTGCCAGCAGCCAAGTGGGGGCAGGGTCGTCGGGCAAAAACATTCAGTACTTC

abundance: NA
j_gene: TRBJ2-5
d_gene: NA
v_gene: TRBV5-4
CDR3aa: CASSFVNRPEETQYF
CDR3nt: TGTGCCAGCAGCTTTGTCAACAGGCCCGAAGAGACCCAGTACTTC

abundance: NA
j_gene: TRBJ2-5
d_gene: TRBD2
v_gene: TRBV5-1
CDR3aa: CASSLVSGRASETQYF
CDR3nt: TGCGCCAGCAGCTTGGTTAGCGGGAGGGCCTCAGAGACCCAGTACTTC

abundance: few
j_gene: TRBJ2-7
d_gene: TRBD2
v_gene: TRBV18
CDR3aa: CASSKSAGEDEQYF
CDR3nt: TGTGCCAGCTCAAAGTCTGCGGGAGAAGACGAGCAGTACTTC

abundance: NA
j_gene: TRBJ2-5
d_gene: TRBD1
v_gene: TRBV19
CDR3aa: CASSSGTGGETQYF
CDR3nt: TGTGCCAGTAGTTCCGGGACAGGGGGGGAGACCCAGTACTTC

abundance: NA
j_gene: TRBJ1-2
d_gene: NA
v_gene: TRBV6-1
CDR3aa: CASSEDRTDYGYTF
CDR3nt: TGTGCCAGCAGTGAAGACAGGACGGACTATGGCTACACCTTC

abundance: NA
j_gene: TRBJ2-7
d_gene: TRBD1
v_gene: TRBV28
CDR3aa: CASSLNDRGYEQYF
CDR3nt: TGTGCCAGCAGTTTAAACGACAGGGGCTACGAGCAGTACTTC

abundance: few
j_gene: TRBJ1-4
d_gene: TRBD1
v_gene: TRBV25-1
CDR3aa: CASSESGGRREKLFF
CDR3nt: TGTGCCAGCAGTGAATCAGGGGGGCGTAGGGAAAAACTGTTTTTT

abundance: NA
j_gene: TRBJ1-5
d_gene: TRBD1
v_gene: TRBV28
CDR3aa: CASSLSGGLNQPQHF
CDR3nt: TGTGCCAGCAGTTTATCAGGGGGGCTCAATCAGCCCCAGCATTTT

abundance: NA
j_gene: TRBJ2-1
d_gene: TRBD2
v_gene: TRBV27
CDR3aa: CASSSHSGRAGNNEQFF
CDR3nt: TGTGCCAGCAGTTCACATAGCGGGAGGGCCGGGAACAATGAGCAGTTCTTC